Listed here is a single T cell receptor (beta chain). This entry belongs to a study of cytomegalovirus exposure and HLA in healthy donors. The primer mix had 60 Vbeta and 13 Jbeta primers. Profiled with immunoSEQ multiplex PCR; TCRdb holds only in-frame clones, not every one. In the table there are some 170,000 clones, roughly 82% of which are singletons. The V and J ends lost 3 bases and 8 bases respectively, with 19 bases between them. There are 15 residues in the CDR3. In germline, CDR1 is MDHEN, CDR2 SYDVKM. The rearrangement uses TRBV28 and TRBJ1-2, with D possibly being TRBD1 (6 bases). The TCR comes from a girl under 18 in good health and CMV-seropositive. Input material: PBMCs. The CDR3 DNA follows: TGTGCCAGCAGTTTTGTGGGACAACCTGCGACGGGCTACACCTTC. Protein product: CASSFVGQPATGYTF.